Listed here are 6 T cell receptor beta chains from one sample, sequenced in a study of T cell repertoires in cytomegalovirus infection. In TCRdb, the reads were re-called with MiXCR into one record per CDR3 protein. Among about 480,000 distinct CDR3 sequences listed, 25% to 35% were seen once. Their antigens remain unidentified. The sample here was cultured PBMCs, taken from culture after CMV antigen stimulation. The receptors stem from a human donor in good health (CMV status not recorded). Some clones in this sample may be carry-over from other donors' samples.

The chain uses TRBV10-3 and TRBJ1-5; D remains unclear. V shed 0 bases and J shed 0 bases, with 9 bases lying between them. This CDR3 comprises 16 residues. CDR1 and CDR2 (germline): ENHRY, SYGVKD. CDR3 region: CAISESGSYSNQPQHF. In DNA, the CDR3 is TGTGCCATCAGTGAGTCGGGCAGCTATAGCAATCAGCCCCAGCATTTT.

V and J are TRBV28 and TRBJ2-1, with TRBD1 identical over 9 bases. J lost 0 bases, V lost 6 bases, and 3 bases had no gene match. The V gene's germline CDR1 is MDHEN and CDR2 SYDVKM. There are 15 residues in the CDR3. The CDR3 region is CASRGQGHSYNEQFF. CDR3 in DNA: TGTGCCAGCAGGGGACAGGGCCACTCCTACAATGAGCAGTTCTTC.

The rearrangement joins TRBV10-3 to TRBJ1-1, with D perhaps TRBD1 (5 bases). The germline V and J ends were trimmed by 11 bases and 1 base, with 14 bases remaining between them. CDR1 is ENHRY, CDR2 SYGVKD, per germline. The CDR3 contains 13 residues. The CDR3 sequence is CAAVGTANTEAFF. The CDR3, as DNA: TGTGCCGCTGTTGGGACGGCGAACACTGAAGCTTTCTTT.

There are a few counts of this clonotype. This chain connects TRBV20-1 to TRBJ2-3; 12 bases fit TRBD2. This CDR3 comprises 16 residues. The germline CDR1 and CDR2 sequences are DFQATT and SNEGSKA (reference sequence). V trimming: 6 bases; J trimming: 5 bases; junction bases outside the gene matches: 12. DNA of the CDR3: TGCAGTGCCCACCGACTAGCGGGAGATCTCGGAGATACGCAGTATTTT. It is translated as CSAHRLAGDLGDTQYF.

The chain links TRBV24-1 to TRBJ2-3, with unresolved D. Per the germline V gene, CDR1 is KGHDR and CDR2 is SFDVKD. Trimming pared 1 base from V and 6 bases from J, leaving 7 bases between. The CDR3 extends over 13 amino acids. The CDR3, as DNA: TGTGCCACCAGTGATTTCGGTCGGGATACGCAGTATTTT. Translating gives CATSDFGRDTQYF.

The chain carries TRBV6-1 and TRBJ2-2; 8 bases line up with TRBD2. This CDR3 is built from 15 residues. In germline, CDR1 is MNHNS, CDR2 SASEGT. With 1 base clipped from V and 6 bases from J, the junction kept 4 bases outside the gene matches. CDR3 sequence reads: CASSEDGRAPGELFF. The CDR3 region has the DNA TGTGCCAGCAGTGAAGACGGGAGGGCCCCCGGGGAGCTGTTTTTT.